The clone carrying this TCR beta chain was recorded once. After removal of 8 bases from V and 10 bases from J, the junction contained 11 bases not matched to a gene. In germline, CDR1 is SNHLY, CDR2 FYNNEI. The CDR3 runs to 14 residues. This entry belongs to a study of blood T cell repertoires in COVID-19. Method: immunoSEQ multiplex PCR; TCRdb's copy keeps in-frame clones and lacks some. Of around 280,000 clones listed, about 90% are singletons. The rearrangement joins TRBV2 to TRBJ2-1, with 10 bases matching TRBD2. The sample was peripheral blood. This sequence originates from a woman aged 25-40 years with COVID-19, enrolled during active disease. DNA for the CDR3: TGTGCCAGCCGAAGACTAGCGGGCACCTTCGAGCAGTTCTTC. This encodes CASRRLAGTFEQFF.